One sample yielded the 13 T cell receptor beta chains listed below, sequenced in a study of blood T cell repertoires in COVID-19. The protocol was immunoSEQ multiplex PCR, while the TCRdb copy is restricted to in-frame clones and leaves out a portion. The data contain some 70,000 clones, about 86% of them singletons. The material sequenced was peripheral blood. The receptors stem from a woman aged 55 to 70 with acute or convalescent COVID-19.

This chain joins TRBV3-1 (or the pseudogene TRBV3-2) and TRBJ2-3; TRBD1 matches at 10 bases. The CDR3 has 16 residues. Unmatched junction bases numbered 7, after V lost 2 bases and J lost 5 bases. The germline CDR1 and CDR2 sequences are LGHDT and YNNKEL (reference sequence). CDR3 coding DNA: TGTGCCAGCAGCCAACCCGGGACAGGGGCTGTAGATACGCAGTATTTT. Amino acid sequence: CASSQPGTGAVDTQYF.

This chain uses TRBV28 with TRBJ1-6; D not resolved. The CDR3 runs to 13 residues. Per the germline V gene, CDR1 is MDHEN and CDR2 is SYDVKM. The V end lost 5 bases, the J end lost 10 bases, and 12 bases lay between the germline ends. CDR3 in DNA: TGTGCCAGCAGTCCGCGGGCAATCTCACCCCTCCACTTT. Translation gives CASSPRAISPLHF.

The chain uses TRBV7-6 and TRBJ1-4; D is unclear. The germline V gene has CDR1 SGHVS and CDR2 FNYEAQ. Trimming took off 1 base at V and 7 bases at J, with 10 bases between the two ends. There are 14 residues in the CDR3. This CDR3 reads CASSLGPFGEKLFF. CDR3 DNA sequence: TGTGCCAGCAGCTTAGGCCCGTTCGGTGAAAAACTGTTTTTT.

CDR3 residues: CASSVRDSGELFF. CDR3 coding DNA: TGTGCCAGCAGCGTGAGGGACTCCGGGGAGCTGTTTTTT. The chain uses TRBV9 and TRBJ2-2, with D perhaps TRBD2 (6 bases). There are 13 residues in the CDR3. From germline, CDR1 is SGDLS and CDR2 YYNGEE. V was cut by 2 bases and J by 6 bases, with 8 bases left in between. The variable domain in full, completed from reference TRBV9 and TRBJ2-2, reads DSGVTQTPKHLITATGQRVTLRCSPRSGDLSVYWYQQSLDQGLQFLIQYYNGEERAKGNILERFSAQQFPDLHSELNLSSLELGDSALYFCASSVRDSGELFFGEGSRLTVL.

The sample holds one count of this clone. This chain uses TRBV6-5 with TRBJ2-7; 8 bases match TRBD2. V was clipped by 7 bases and J by 9 bases; unmatched bases: 11. Germline V lookup: CDR1 MNHEY, CDR2 SVGAGI. CDR3 size: 13 residues. The CDR3 sequence is CASNQRGTSLQYF. CDR3 nucleotides: TGTGCCAGCAATCAGCGGGGGACCTCCCTGCAGTACTTC.

This clone appeared once. The V and J genes are TRBV2 and TRBJ2-1, with D possibly matching TRBD2 (6 bases). V was pared by 5 bases and J by 6 bases, with 17 bases between. The CDR3 covers 15 residues. Germline V gene lookup returns CDR1 SNHLY and CDR2 FYNNEI. CDR3 bases: TGTGCCAGCAGTAGTAGCGGTACCCTCAGCAATGAGCAGTTCTTC. It yields the protein CASSSSGTLSNEQFF.

This clone appeared a few times. This chain joins TRBV7-3 and TRBJ2-1, with 10 bases matching TRBD2. Trimming at V came to 5 bases and at J to 8 bases, leaving 6 bases not matched to a gene. The CDR3 contains 14 residues. Germline V gene sequence: CDR1 SGHTA, CDR2 FQGTGA. Written as DNA, the CDR3 is TGTGCCAGCAGCCCAACTAGCGGGAACGATGAGCAGTTCTTC. Its protein product is CASSPTSGNDEQFF.

This chain joins TRBV30 and TRBJ2-3, with a possible D match to TRBD1 (5 bases). V lost 7 bases, J lost 3 bases, and 20 bases lay in between. The CDR3 spans 15 residues. CDR1 GTSNPN and CDR2 SVGIG come from the germline V gene (reference sequence). In DNA, the CDR3 is TGTGCCTTGGCCCCCAAGGGGTTACCGACAGATACGCAGTATTTT. This translates into CALAPKGLPTDTQYF.

J is TRBJ2-1 and V is TRBV20-1; no firm D call. The germline V and J ends were trimmed by 4 bases and 9 bases, with 10 bases remaining between them. From germline, CDR1 is DFQATT and CDR2 SNEGSKA (reference sequence). The CDR3 is made up of 11 amino acids. The CDR3 reads CSAMLTGEQFF. The DNA for the CDR3 is TGCAGTGCTATGTTAACCGGTGAGCAGTTCTTC.

The chain joins TRBV19 to TRBJ2-7; D perhaps matches TRBD1 (5 bases). The V end lost 8 bases, the J end lost 9 bases, and 14 bases lay between the germline ends. This CDR3 contains 11 residues. Per the germline V gene, CDR1 is LNHDA and CDR2 is SQIVND (reference sequence). The DNA of the CDR3 is TGTGCCAGTCCAGGGTTTAGGTGGCAGTACTTC. Protein sequence: CASPGFRWQYF.

CDR3 bases: TGTGCCAGCTCACCGATCACAGGGGGCCTTAAGGAGACCCAGTACTTC. Amino acids: CASSPITGGLKETQYF. The rearrangement joins TRBV18 to TRBJ2-5, with 9 bases matching TRBD1. The V segment lost 3 bases and the J segment 5 bases; nucleotides outside the gene matches: 10. This CDR3 comprises 16 residues. The germline CDR1 and CDR2 sequences are KGHSH and LQKENI.

The rearrangement uses TRBV11-2 and TRBJ2-3; 11 bases are a match to TRBD2. The ends lost 5 bases at V and 4 bases at J; junction bases unmatched: 5. CDR1 is SGHAT, CDR2 FQNNGV, per germline. This CDR3 comprises 15 residues. CDR3: CASSLLSGGADTQYF. CDR3 DNA sequence: TGTGCCAGCAGCCTACTTAGCGGGGGGGCAGATACGCAGTATTTT.

The J gene is TRBJ2-5, the V gene TRBV5-1, with TRBD2 matching 12 bases. The junction had 3 bases not matched to a gene; V was cut back by 1 base and J by 2 bases. The CDR3 length is 16 residues. Per germline, CDR1 SGHRS and CDR2 YFSETQ. The CDR3 sequence is CASSLILAGGQETQYF. CDR3 DNA sequence: TGCGCCAGCAGCTTGATCCTAGCGGGAGGGCAAGAGACCCAGTACTTC.